The 16 T cell receptor beta chains below come from one sample, sequenced in a study of cytomegalovirus exposure and HLA in healthy donors. The PCR had 60 Vbeta and 13 Jbeta primers. Produced via immunoSEQ multiplex PCR; TCRdb's table is partial and in-frame only. This table has tens of thousands of clones, around 70% appearing once. The material sequenced was PBMCs. These receptors originate from a man in his sixties in good health and CMV-seronegative.

J is TRBJ1-1 and V is TRBV18, with 7 bases aligning to TRBD1. V lost 4 bases, J lost 5 bases, and 10 bases stayed unmatched. This CDR3 is built from 15 residues. Germline V gene sequence: CDR1 KGHSH, CDR2 LQKENI. The CDR3 is CASSLTRGLGTEAFF. CDR3 DNA: TGTGCCAGCTCACTTACCAGGGGGTTGGGGACTGAAGCTTTCTTT.

The CDR3 coding sequence is TGTGCCAGCCGGTCGCGGCGCGACCTCTCCTACGAGCAGTACTTC. It encodes CASRSRRDLSYEQYF. The chain combines TRBV6-6 with TRBJ2-7; D is ambiguous. The CDR3 sequence is 15 residues long. V was shortened by 8 bases and J by 0 bases, with 17 bases between the two germline ends. The germline gives CDR1 MNHNY, CDR2 SVGAGI (reference sequence).

The rearrangement uses TRBV4-2 and TRBJ2-1, with 7 bases fitting TRBD1. The CDR3 is 15 amino acids. J was trimmed by 0 bases and V by 5 bases; bases with no gene match: 4. Germline values: CDR1 LGHNA, CDR2 YNFKEQ. DNA of the CDR3: TGTGCCAGCAGCTCAAGACAGGGCTCCTACAATGAGCAGTTCTTC. Translating it yields CASSSRQGSYNEQFF.

V usage is TRBV27 and J usage is TRBJ2-5; 9 bases map to TRBD2. With the DNA end fitting TRBJ2-7 better, the J assignment may be wrong. Germline CDR1 reads MNHEY; CDR2 reads SMNVEV (reference sequence). The CDR3 is made up of 14 amino acids. CDR3 in amino acids: CTSGRAGGSYEQYF. The CDR3 nucleotides are TGTACGAGCGGGCGAGCGGGAGGAAGCTACGAGCAGTACTTC.

V usage is TRBV18 and J usage is TRBJ2-3; 9 bases match TRBD1. This CDR3 has 15 amino acids. Germline lookup yields CDR1 KGHSH and CDR2 LQKENI. V was pared by 2 bases and J by 2 bases, with 2 bases of the junction left unmatched. CDR3 region: CASSPRQGVTDTQYF. CDR3 nucleotide sequence: TGTGCCAGCTCACCAAGACAGGGGGTCACAGATACGCAGTATTTT.

This CDR3 is CAWSTGTRVGLPQHF. The CDR3 nucleotides read TGTGCCTGGAGTACCGGGACACGCGTTGGATTGCCCCAGCATTTT. V usage is TRBV30 and J usage is TRBJ1-5, with a possible D match to TRBD1 (6 bases). The CDR3 is 15 amino acids. In germline, CDR1 is GTSNPN, CDR2 SVGIG (reference sequence). The V end was cut by 2 bases, the J end by 9 bases, with 20 bases between. The entire variable domain, with the rest obtained from reference TRBV30 and TRBJ1-5, is as follows: SQTIHQWPATLVQPVGSPLSLECTVEGTSNPNLYWYRQAAGRGLQLLFYSVGIGQISSEVPQNLSASRPQDRQFILSSKKLLLSDSGFYLCAWSTGTRVGLPQHFGDGTRLSIL.

The chain joins TRBV6-1 to TRBJ2-7; perhaps TRBD1 as D (6 bases). Trimming removed 5 bases from V and 6 bases from J, with 17 bases in between. This CDR3 has 14 amino acids. Germline V CDR1 and CDR2: MNHNS, SASEGT. Here the CDR3 reads CASSSRQASGEQYF. The DNA for the CDR3 is TGTGCCAGCAGTTCCCGACAGGCTAGTGGCGAGCAGTACTTC.

The chain recombines TRBV7-9 with TRBJ2-3; D not resolved. This CDR3 has 14 amino acids. Germline CDR1 and CDR2: SEHNR and FQNEAQ (reference sequence). The germline V and J ends were trimmed by 5 bases and 0 bases, with 9 bases remaining between them. The CDR3 protein is CASSLGPSTDTQYF. Written as DNA, the CDR3 is TGTGCCAGCAGCCTCGGTCCGAGCACAGATACGCAGTATTTT. The whole variable domain, remainder taken from reference TRBV7-9 and TRBJ2-3, is DTGVSQNPRHKITKRGQNVTFRCDPISEHNRLYWYRQTLGQGPEFLTYFQNEAQLEKSRLLSDRFSAERPKGSFSTLEIQRTEQGDSAMYLCASSLGPSTDTQYFGPGTRLTVL.

This chain connects TRBV30 to TRBJ2-5; 7 bases line up with TRBD2. The J call may be incorrect, as the DNA end agrees better with TRBJ2-7. Germline V gene sequence: CDR1 GTSNPN, CDR2 SVGIG (reference sequence). The CDR3 sequence is 13 residues long. Written as DNA, the CDR3 is TGTGCCTGGAGTCGGGGGGACCGCTACGAGCAGTACTTC. It translates to CAWSRGDRYEQYF.

CDR3 region: CASSLVGQGAYGYTF. CDR3 nucleotide sequence: TGTGCCAGCAGCTTGGTAGGACAGGGCGCCTATGGCTACACCTTC. The chain has TRBV7-9 and TRBJ1-2, with TRBD1 identical over 8 bases. CDR1 SEHNR and CDR2 FQNEAQ come from the germline V gene (reference sequence). J gave up 4 bases and V 3 bases, and 7 bases lay outside the gene matches. The CDR3 is 15 amino acids.

The CDR3 region is CAWGLAGSREQYF. CDR3 coding DNA: TGTGCCTGGGGACTAGCGGGATCCAGGGAGCAGTACTTC. The chain carries TRBV5-4 and TRBJ2-7; TRBD2 matches at 13 bases. The junction had 8 bases not matched to a gene; V was cut back by 10 bases and J by 7 bases. This CDR3 is 13 amino acids long. Germline loops: CDR1 SGHNT, CDR2 YYREEE (reference sequence).

This clone was detected a few times. This chain joins TRBV29-1 and TRBJ2-5; maybe TRBD2 (6 bases). Germline values: CDR1 SQVTM, CDR2 ANQGSEA. Trimming removed 3 bases at V and 5 bases at J, with 13 bases between. The CDR3 is 13 residues long. CDR3 sequence reads: CSVDREGGETQYF. The CDR3 DNA reads TGCAGCGTTGATCGGGAAGGAGGGGAGACCCAGTACTTC.

The chain links TRBV30 to TRBJ1-2; TRBD1 agrees at 10 bases. The V gene end was trimmed by 7 bases and the J gene end by 7 bases; junction bases not matched to a gene: 3. This CDR3 is built from 11 residues. The germline V gene encodes CDR1 GTSNPN and CDR2 SVGIG (reference sequence). DNA for the CDR3: TGTGCCTTGACAGGGGGCGGTGGCTACACCTTC. Translating it yields CALTGGGGYTF.

As regards this clone: This CDR3 is also generated by other DNA sequences in the sample. The chain couples TRBV7-2 to TRBJ1-2, with D tentatively TRBD1 (6 bases). The CDR3 spans 14 residues. Germline CDR1 reads SGHTA; CDR2 reads FQGNSA. The ends were cut back, 1 base at V and 2 bases at J, with 8 bases in the middle. The CDR3: CASSLGQGNYGYTF. The DNA for the CDR3 is TGTGCCAGCAGCTTAGGGCAGGGGAACTATGGCTACACCTTC.

The rearrangement links TRBV6-5 to TRBJ1-4; D ambiguous. Trimming took 6 bases from V and 14 from J, leaving 13 bases between them. Germline V gene lookup returns CDR1 MNHEY and CDR2 SVGAGI. This CDR3 has 11 residues. The CDR3 region is CASSRGQDLFF. In DNA form, the CDR3 reads TGTGCCAGCAGCCGAGGGCAGGATCTGTTTTTT.

Only a few counts were recorded for this clone. In DNA form, the CDR3 reads TGTGCCAGCAGCTCTAGCGGGAGGGCCTACGAGCAGTACTTC. Its translation: CASSSSGRAYEQYF. The V gene is TRBV5-4, the J gene TRBJ2-7, with TRBD2 matching 12 bases. The length of the CDR3 is 14 residues. V lost 3 bases, J lost 2 bases, and 0 bases stayed unmatched. Per the germline V gene, CDR1 is SGHNT and CDR2 is YYREEE (reference sequence).